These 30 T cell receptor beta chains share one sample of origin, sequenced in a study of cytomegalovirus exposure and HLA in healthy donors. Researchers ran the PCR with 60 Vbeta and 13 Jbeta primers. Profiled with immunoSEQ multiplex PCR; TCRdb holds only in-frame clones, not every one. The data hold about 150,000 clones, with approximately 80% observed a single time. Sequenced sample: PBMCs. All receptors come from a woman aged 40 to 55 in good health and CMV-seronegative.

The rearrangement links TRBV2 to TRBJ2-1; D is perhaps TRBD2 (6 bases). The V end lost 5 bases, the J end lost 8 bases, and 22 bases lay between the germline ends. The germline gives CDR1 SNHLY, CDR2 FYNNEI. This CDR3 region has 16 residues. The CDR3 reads CASSPRLVTAPHEQFF. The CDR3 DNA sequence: TGTGCCAGCAGTCCCCGACTAGTTACCGCCCCGCATGAGCAGTTCTTC. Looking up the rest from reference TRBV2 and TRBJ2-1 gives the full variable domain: EPEVTQTPSHQVTQMGQEVILRCVPISNHLYFYWYRQILGQKVEFLVSFYNNEISEKSEIFDDQFSVERPDGSNFTLKIRSTKLEDSAMYFCASSPRLVTAPHEQFFGPGTRLTVL.

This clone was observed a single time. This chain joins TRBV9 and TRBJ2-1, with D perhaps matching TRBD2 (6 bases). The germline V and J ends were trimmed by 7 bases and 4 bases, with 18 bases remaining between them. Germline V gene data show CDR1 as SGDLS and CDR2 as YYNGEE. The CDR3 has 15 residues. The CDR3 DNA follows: TGTGCCAGCTCCCGTACGGGGGAAACGTACAATGAGCAGTTCTTC. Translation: CASSRTGETYNEQFF.

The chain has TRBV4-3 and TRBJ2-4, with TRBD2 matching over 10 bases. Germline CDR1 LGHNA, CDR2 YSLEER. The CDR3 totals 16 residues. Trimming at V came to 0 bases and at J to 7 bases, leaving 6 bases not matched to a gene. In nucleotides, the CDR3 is TGCGCCAGCAGCCAAGATGTCCTAGCGGGAGACAACATTCAGTACTTC. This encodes CASSQDVLAGDNIQYF.

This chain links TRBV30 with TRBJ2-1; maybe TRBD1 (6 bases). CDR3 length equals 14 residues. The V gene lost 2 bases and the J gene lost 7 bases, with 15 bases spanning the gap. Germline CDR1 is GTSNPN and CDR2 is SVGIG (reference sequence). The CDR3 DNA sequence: TGTGCCTGGAGTCCCTACAGGGTGAATAATGAGCAGTTCTTC. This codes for CAWSPYRVNNEQFF. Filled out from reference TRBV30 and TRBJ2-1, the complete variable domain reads SQTIHQWPATLVQPVGSPLSLECTVEGTSNPNLYWYRQAAGRGLQLLFYSVGIGQISSEVPQNLSASRPQDRQFILSSKKLLLSDSGFYLCAWSPYRVNNEQFFGPGTRLTVL.

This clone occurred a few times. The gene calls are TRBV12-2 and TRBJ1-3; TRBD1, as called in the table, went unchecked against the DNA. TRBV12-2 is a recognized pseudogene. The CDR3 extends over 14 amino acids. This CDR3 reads CASRRQGSGNTIYF. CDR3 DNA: TGTGCAAGTCGCCGACAGGGCTCTGGAAACACCATATATTTT.

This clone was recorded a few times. The CDR3 is CASTIYNEQFF. CDR3 in DNA: TGTGCCAGTACCATCTACAATGAGCAGTTCTTC. The chain uses TRBV19 and TRBJ2-1; no clear D. The CDR3 runs to 11 residues. CDR1 is LNHDA and CDR2 is SQIVND in the germline V gene (reference sequence). Trimming shortened V by 7 bases and J by 3 bases, and 4 bases separated the two germline ends.

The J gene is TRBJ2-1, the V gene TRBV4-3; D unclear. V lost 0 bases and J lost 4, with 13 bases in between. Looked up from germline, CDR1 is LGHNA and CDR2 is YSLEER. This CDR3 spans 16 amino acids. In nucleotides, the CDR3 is TGCGCCAGCAGCCAAGATTCAGACTGGCGATACAATGAGCAGTTCTTC. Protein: CASSQDSDWRYNEQFF.

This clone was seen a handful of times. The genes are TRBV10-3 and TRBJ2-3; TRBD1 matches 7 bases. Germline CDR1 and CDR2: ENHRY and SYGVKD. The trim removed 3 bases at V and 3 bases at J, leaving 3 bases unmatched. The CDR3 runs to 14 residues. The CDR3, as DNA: TGTGCCATCAGTGAACGGGACAGTACAGATACGCAGTATTTT. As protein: CAISERDSTDTQYF.

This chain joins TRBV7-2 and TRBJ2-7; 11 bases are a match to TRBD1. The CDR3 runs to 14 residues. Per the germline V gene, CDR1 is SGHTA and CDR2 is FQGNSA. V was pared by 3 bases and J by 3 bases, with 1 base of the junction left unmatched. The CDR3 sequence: CASSFGTGGYEQYF. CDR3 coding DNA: TGTGCCAGCAGCTTTGGGACAGGGGGCTACGAGCAGTACTTC.

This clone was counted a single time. This CDR3 is CASSAGTGPYEQYF. The CDR3, as DNA: TGTGCCAGCTCAGCTGGGACAGGGCCCTACGAGCAGTACTTC. The chain has TRBV18 and TRBJ2-7; TRBD1 matches 9 bases. With 5 bases clipped from V and 2 bases from J, the junction kept 4 bases outside the gene matches. Looked up from germline, CDR1 is KGHSH and CDR2 is LQKENI. This CDR3 has 14 residues.

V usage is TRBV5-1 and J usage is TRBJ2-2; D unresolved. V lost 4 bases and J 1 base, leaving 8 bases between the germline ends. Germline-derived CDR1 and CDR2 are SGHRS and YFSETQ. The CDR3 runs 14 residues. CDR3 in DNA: TGCGCCAGCAGCCATAGCAAGAACACCGGGGAGCTGTTTTTT. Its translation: CASSHSKNTGELFF.

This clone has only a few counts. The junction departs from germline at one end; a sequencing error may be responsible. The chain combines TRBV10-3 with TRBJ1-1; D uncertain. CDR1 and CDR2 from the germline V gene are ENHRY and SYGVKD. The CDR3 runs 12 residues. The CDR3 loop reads CAISPTNAEAFF. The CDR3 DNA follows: TGTGCCATCAGTCCTACGAACGCTGAAGCTTTCTTT.

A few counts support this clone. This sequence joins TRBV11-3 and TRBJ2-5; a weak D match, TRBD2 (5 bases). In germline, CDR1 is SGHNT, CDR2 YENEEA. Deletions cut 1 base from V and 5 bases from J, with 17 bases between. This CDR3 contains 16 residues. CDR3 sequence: CASSLGLALTGETQYF. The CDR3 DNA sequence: TGTGCCAGCAGCTTAGGCTTGGCGTTAACGGGGGAGACCCAGTACTTC.

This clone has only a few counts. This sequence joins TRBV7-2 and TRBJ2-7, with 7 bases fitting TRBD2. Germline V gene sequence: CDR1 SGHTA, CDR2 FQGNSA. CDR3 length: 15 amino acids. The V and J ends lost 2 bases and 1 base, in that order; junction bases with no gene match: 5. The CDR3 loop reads CASSLQGGKSYEQYF. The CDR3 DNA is TGTGCCAGCAGCTTACAGGGAGGGAAATCCTACGAGCAGTACTTC.

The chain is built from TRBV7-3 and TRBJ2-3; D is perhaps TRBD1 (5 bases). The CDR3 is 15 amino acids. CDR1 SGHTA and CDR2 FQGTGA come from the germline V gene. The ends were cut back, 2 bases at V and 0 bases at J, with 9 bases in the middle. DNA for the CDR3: TGTGCCAGCAGCTTATATTCAGGGAGCACAGATACGCAGTATTTT. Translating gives CASSLYSGSTDTQYF.

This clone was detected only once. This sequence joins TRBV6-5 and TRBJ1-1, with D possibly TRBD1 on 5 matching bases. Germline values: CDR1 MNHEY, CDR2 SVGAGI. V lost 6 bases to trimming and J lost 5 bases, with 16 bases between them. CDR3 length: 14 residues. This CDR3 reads CASSRGQGWTEAFF. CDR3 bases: TGTGCCAGCAGCCGAGGACAAGGTTGGACTGAAGCTTTCTTT.

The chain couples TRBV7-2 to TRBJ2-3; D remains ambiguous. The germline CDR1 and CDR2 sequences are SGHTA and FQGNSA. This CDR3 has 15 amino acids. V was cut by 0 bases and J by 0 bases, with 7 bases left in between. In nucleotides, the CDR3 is TGTGCCAGCAGCTTAGCCAGGCCTAGCACAGATACGCAGTATTTT. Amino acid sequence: CASSLARPSTDTQYF.

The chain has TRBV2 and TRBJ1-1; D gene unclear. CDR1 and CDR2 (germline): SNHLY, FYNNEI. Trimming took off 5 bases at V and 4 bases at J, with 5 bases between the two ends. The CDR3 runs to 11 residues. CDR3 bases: TGTGCCAGCAGTCCCTCCACTGAAGCTTTCTTT. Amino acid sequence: CASSPSTEAFF. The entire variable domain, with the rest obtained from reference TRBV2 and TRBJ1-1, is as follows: EPEVTQTPSHQVTQMGQEVILRCVPISNHLYFYWYRQILGQKVEFLVSFYNNEISEKSEIFDDQFSVERPDGSNFTLKIRSTKLEDSAMYFCASSPSTEAFFGQGTRLTVV.

DNA for the CDR3: TGTGCCAGCAGCGTAGCGGTTTCTGCCTCTGGGGCCAACGTCCTGACTTTC. This codes for CASSVAVSASGANVLTF. The chain carries TRBV9 and TRBJ2-6; D ambiguous. Trimming shortened V by 0 bases and J by 0 bases, and 10 bases separated the two germline ends. Germline-derived CDR1 and CDR2 are SGDLS and YYNGEE. The CDR3 covers 17 residues. Combining the CDR3 with reference TRBV9 and TRBJ2-6 gives the whole variable domain DSGVTQTPKHLITATGQRVTLRCSPRSGDLSVYWYQQSLDQGLQFLIQYYNGEERAKGNILERFSAQQFPDLHSELNLSSLELGDSALYFCASSVAVSASGANVLTFGAGSRLTVL.

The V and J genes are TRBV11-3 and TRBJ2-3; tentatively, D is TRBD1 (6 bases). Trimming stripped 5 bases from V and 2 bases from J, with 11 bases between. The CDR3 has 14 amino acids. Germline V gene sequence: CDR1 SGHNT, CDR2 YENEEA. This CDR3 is CASSPGHLTDTQYF. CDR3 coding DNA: TGTGCCAGCAGCCCGGGACACCTCACAGATACGCAGTATTTT.

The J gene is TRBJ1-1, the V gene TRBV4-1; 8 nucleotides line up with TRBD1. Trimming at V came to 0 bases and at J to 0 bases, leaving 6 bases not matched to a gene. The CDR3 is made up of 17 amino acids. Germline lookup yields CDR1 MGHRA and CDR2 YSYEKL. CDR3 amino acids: CASSQDDRGALNTEAFF. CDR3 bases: TGCGCCAGCAGCCAAGATGACAGGGGCGCTCTGAACACTGAAGCTTTCTTT.

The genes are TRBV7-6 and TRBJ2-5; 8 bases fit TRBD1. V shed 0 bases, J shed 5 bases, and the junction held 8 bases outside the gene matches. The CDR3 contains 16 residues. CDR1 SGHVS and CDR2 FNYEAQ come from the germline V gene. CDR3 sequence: CASSLASWTGRETQYF. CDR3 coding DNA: TGTGCCAGCAGCTTAGCTTCTTGGACAGGGCGGGAGACCCAGTACTTC.

The CDR3 DNA follows: TGTGCCAGCAGCGAAAGGGGCGGATACATCTCCTACGAGCAGTACTTC. This encodes CASSERGGYISYEQYF. The rearrangement uses TRBV7-3 and TRBJ2-7, with D perhaps matching TRBD1 (5 bases). The V end lost 5 bases, the J end lost 0 bases, and 17 bases lay between the germline ends. This CDR3 region has 16 residues. The germline V gene encodes CDR1 SGHTA and CDR2 FQGTGA.

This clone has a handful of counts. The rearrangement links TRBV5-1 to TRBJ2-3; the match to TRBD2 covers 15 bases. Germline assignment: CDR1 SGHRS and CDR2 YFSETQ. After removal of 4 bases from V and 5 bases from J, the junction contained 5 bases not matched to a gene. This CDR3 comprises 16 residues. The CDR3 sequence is CASSEGLAGGIDTQYF. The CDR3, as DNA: TGCGCCAGCAGCGAGGGACTAGCGGGGGGAATAGATACGCAGTATTTT. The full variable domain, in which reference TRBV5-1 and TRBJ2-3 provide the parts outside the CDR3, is KAGVTQTPRYLIKTRGQQVTLSCSPISGHRSVSWYQQTPGQGLQFLFEYFSETQRNKGNFPGRFSGRQFSNSRSEMNVSTLELGDSALYLCASSEGLAGGIDTQYFGPGTRLTVL.

The CDR3 coding sequence is TGTGCCAGCAGTCGTGAATATCTGAAGCCCTACGAGCAGTACTTC. Translated, it gives CASSREYLKPYEQYF. The chain uses TRBV28 and TRBJ2-7; D is undetermined. V was trimmed by 5 bases and J by 2 bases, leaving 16 bases between them. Germline V gene data show CDR1 as MDHEN and CDR2 as SYDVKM. The CDR3 runs to 15 residues.

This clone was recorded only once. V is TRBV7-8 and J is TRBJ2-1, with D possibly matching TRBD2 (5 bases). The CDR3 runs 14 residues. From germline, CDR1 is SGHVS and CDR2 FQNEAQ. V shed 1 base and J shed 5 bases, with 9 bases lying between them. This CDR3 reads CASSLGTGNNEQFF. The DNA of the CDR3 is TGTGCCAGCAGCTTAGGGACGGGAAACAATGAGCAGTTCTTC. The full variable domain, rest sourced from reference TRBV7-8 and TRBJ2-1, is GAGVSQSPRYKVAKRGQDVALRCDPISGHVSLFWYQQALGQGPEFLTYFQNEAQLDKSGLPSDRFFAERPEGSVSTLKIQRTQQEDSAVYLCASSLGTGNNEQFFGPGTRLTVL.

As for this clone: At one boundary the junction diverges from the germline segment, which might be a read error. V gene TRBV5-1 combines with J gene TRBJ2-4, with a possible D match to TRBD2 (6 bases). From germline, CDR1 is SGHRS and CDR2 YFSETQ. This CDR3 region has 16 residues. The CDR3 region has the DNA TGCGCCAGCAGCTTGGGGAGGGCATTAGCCAAAAACAGTCAGTACTTC. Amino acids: CASSLGRALAKNSQYF.

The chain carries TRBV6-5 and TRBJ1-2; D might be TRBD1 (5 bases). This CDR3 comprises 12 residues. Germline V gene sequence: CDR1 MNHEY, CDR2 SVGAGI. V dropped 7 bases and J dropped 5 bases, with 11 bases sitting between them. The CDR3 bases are TGTGCCAGCACTGGGGCGGGATATGGCTACACCTTC. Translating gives CASTGAGYGYTF.

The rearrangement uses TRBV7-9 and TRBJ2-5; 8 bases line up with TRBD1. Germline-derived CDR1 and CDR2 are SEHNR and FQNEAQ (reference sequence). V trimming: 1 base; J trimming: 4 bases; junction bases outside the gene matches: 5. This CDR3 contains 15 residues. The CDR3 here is CASSLGIDRGETQYF. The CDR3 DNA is TGTGCCAGCAGCTTAGGAATTGACAGGGGAGAGACCCAGTACTTC.

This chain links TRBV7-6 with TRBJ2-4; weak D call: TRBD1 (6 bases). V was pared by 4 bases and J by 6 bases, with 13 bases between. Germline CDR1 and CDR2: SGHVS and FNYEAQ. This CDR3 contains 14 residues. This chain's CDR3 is CASSSGQYGNIQYF. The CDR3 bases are TGTGCCAGCAGCTCAGGACAGTACGGAAACATTCAGTACTTC.